This T cell receptor beta chain emerged from a study of shared T cell receptors in the human thymus. Assay: immunoSEQ multiplex PCR; the TCRdb copy retains only in-frame clones and omits some. Of hundreds of thousands of clones listed, roughly 90% were seen once; the top ten hold about 0.01%. The CDR3 length is 18 residues. The germline V gene encodes CDR1 GTSNPN and CDR2 SVGIG (reference sequence). The junction had 18 bases not matched to a gene; V was cut back by 4 bases and J by 3 bases. This sample was also put to use in a study of human thymus T cells.

The chain recombines TRBV30 with TRBJ2-3; 8 positions match TRBD2. The sequencing input was thymocytes. The TCR was taken from a boy in the first two years of life with a congenital heart defect. Here the CDR3 reads CAWKPGSGRGEGTDTQYF. CDR3 DNA: TGTGCCTGGAAACCGGGGAGCGGGAGAGGGGAAGGGACAGATACGCAGTATTTT.